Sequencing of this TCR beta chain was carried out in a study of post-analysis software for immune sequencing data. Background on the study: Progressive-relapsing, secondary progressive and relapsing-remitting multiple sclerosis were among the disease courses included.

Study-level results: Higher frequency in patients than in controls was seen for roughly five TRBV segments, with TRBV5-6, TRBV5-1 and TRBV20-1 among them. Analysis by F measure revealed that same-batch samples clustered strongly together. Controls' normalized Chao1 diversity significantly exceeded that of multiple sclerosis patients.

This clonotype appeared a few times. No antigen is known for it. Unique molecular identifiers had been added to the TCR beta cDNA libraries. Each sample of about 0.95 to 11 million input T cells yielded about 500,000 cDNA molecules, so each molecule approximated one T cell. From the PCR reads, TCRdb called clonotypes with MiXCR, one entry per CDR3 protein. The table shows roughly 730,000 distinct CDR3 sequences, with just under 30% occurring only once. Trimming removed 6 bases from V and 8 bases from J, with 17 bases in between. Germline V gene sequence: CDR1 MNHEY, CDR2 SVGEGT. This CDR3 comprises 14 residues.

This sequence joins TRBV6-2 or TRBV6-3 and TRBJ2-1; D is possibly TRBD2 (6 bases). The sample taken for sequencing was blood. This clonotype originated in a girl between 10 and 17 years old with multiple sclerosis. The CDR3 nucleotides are TGTGCCAGCAGCAGACTAGTTTCGGGGCATGAGCAGTTCTTC. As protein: CASSRLVSGHEQFF.